The 6 T cell receptor beta chains below were found in one sample sequenced in a study of T cells in Graves' hyperthyroidism and ophthalmopathy. There were TCR beta CDR3 regions amplified from RNA transcripts. The HTBI set primed first-round TCR CDR3 RT-PCR. Each CDR3 protein is one row after TCRdb ran MiXCR on the multiplex PCR reads. The data show around 520,000 distinct CDR3 sequences, 14% seen once. Sequencing input: blood. The receptor source for this set is a woman in her thirties or forties with Graves' hyperthyroidism.

The chain has TRBV12-5 and TRBJ2-7; D is possibly TRBD2 (5 bases). The CDR3 runs 14 residues. The V gene lost 5 bases and the J gene lost 0 bases, with 11 bases spanning the gap. Germline lookup yields CDR1 LGHNT and CDR2 FRNRAP. The DNA for the CDR3 is TGTGCTAGTGGTCTCGGGGTTAACTCCTACGAGCAGTACTTC. Encoded protein: CASGLGVNSYEQYF. Supplemented by reference TRBV12-5 and TRBJ2-7, the full variable domain reads DARVTQTPRHKVTEMGQEVTMRCQPILGHNTVFWYRQTMMQGLELLAYFRNRAPLDDSGMPKDRFSAEMPDATLATLKIQPSEPRDSAVYFCASGLGVNSYEQYFGPGTRLTVT.

The chain is built from TRBV11-2 and TRBJ1-5, with TRBD1 identical over 8 bases. The germline V gene has CDR1 SGHAT and CDR2 FQNNGV. The V gene end was trimmed by 5 bases and the J gene end by 6 bases; junction bases not matched to a gene: 21. This CDR3 region has 19 residues. CDR3 DNA sequence: TGTGCCAGCAGCCCCTGGGGCAGGGGGCTTCCTGCGCCCGGTCAGCCCCAGCATTTT. Protein: CASSPWGRGLPAPGQPQHF.

This clonotype was seen many times. CDR3 protein: CASSQVENTIYF. The CDR3 nucleotides are TGTGCCAGCAGCCAAGTGGAGAACACCATATATTTT. This sequence joins TRBV3-1 and TRBJ1-3; D call uncertain. Germline-derived CDR1 and CDR2 are LGHDT and YNNKEL (reference sequence). The ends were cut back, 1 base at V and 7 bases at J, with 5 bases in the middle. This CDR3 has 12 residues.

This clonotype showed up many times. The rearrangement joins TRBV19 to TRBJ2-5, with 7 bases identical to TRBD2. The V gene's germline CDR1 is LNHDA and CDR2 SQIVND (reference sequence). The CDR3 extends over 16 amino acids. J was trimmed by 4 bases and V by 6 bases; bases with no gene match: 14. The CDR3 here is CASSKLSGNTGETQYF. CDR3 DNA: TGTGCCAGTAGCAAATTAAGCGGGAATACGGGAGAGACCCAGTACTTC.

This clonotype was recorded many times. V gene TRBV4-1 combines with J gene TRBJ1-5; the D gene is possibly TRBD1 (5 bases). Germline CDR1 MGHRA, CDR2 YSYEKL. V lost 1 base, J lost 6 bases, and 16 bases lay in between. The CDR3 extends over 16 amino acids. CDR3 protein: CASSQGSARDGQPQHF. CDR3 in DNA: TGCGCCAGCAGCCAAGGATCCGCTAGGGACGGTCAGCCCCAGCATTTT.

This clonotype was seen at least ten times. This sequence joins TRBV19 and TRBJ2-1; D possibly corresponds to TRBD2 (6 bases). V lost 5 bases and J 6 bases, leaving 14 bases between the germline ends. CDR3 length equals 14 residues. The germline gives CDR1 LNHDA, CDR2 SQIVND (reference sequence). For the CDR3, the DNA is TGTGCCAGTAGTTGGAATGAGGAGGGCAATGAGCAGTTCTTC. It translates to CASSWNEEGNEQFF.